The clone carrying this TCR beta chain was observed at least ten times. Molecular-barcoded quantitative 5'-RACE produced these TCR beta libraries. TCRdb reprocessed the 5' RACE reads with MiXCR, giving one entry per CDR3 protein. Of some 350,000 distinct CDR3 sequences in the sample, over 12% were seen once. V lost 6 bases and J 4 bases, leaving 16 bases between the germline ends. CDR3 length: 13 residues. CDR1 and CDR2 from the germline V gene are SQVTM and ANQGSEA. This entry belongs to a study of CD8 T cells in ankylosing spondylitis. This sequence was found in a male donor with ankylosing spondylitis or in good health (not recorded which). The chain recombines TRBV29-1 with TRBJ2-7; no definite D call. Specimen: blood, either unsorted or a sorted T cell fraction (not recorded which). The CDR3 region is CSVLRPATYEQYF. The CDR3 nucleotides read TGCAGCGTCCTGAGACCCGCCACTTACGAGCAGTACTTC.